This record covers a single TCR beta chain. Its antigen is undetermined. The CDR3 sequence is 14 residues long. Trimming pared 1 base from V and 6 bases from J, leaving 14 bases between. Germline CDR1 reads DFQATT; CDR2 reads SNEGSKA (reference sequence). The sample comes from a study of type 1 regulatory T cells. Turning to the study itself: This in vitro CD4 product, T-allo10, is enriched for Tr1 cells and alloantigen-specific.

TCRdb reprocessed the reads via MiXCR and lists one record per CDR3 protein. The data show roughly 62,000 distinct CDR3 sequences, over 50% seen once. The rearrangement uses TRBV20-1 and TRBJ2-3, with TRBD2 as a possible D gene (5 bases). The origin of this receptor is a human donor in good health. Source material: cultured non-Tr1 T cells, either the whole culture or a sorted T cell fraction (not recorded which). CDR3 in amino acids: CSARVFREWDTQYF. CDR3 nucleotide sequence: TGCAGTGCTAGAGTTTTTCGGGAATGGGATACGCAGTATTTT.